This T cell receptor (beta chain) was sequenced for a study of T cell responses to AZD1222 COVID-19 vaccine. Comments on this clone: Its antigen is not identified.

Profiled with immunoSEQ multiplex PCR; TCRdb holds only in-frame clones, not every one. Of 120,000 or so clones listed, 88% are singletons. The CDR3 is made up of 14 amino acids. Germline CDR1 is SGHRS and CDR2 is YFSETQ. Trimming cost V 0 bases and J 9 bases; bases outside gene matches: 3. Overall study results and limits: Following two doses of AZD1222, Spike-specific TCR breadth and depth rose.

The sample here was peripheral blood, taken on day 0 of AZD1222 vaccination. The chain couples TRBV5-1 to TRBJ1-6; TRBD1 matches 7 bases. This receptor was obtained from an adult in good health. CDR3 sequence (DNA): TGCGCCAGCAGCTTGGAACAGGGGAGTTCACCCCTCCACTTT. It translates to CASSLEQGSSPLHF. Supplemented by reference TRBV5-1 and TRBJ1-6, the full variable domain reads KAGVTQTPRYLIKTRGQQVTLSCSPISGHRSVSWYQQTPGQGLQFLFEYFSETQRNKGNFPGRFSGRQFSNSRSEMNVSTLELGDSALYLCASSLEQGSSPLHFGNGTRLTVT.